The clone carrying this TCR beta chain showed up many times. The record originates from a study of beta chain features in type 1 diabetes. V lost 0 bases and J lost 2, with 9 bases in between. The germline V gene has CDR1 SGHRS and CDR2 YFSETQ. The CDR3 is made up of 15 amino acids. Every bit of the isolated RNA underwent reverse transcription, so sequencing read expressed TCRB transcripts. Measured with immunoSEQ multiplex PCR; TCRdb has only the in-frame clones, and not every one. The data contain about 130,000 clones, 9% to 9.5% of them seen just once; the ten biggest clones take up roughly 0.69%. The sequence was obtained from a young man in good health. The chain combines TRBV5-1 with TRBJ1-5; D call uncertain. Material for sequencing was central memory CD4+ T cells from blood. The CDR3 DNA sequence: TGCGCCAGCAGCTTGGAGGGAGACCGCAATCAGCCCCAGCATTTT. Amino acids: CASSLEGDRNQPQHF.